This T cell receptor beta chain was identified during a study of T cells of healthy individuals. The V gene end was trimmed by 7 bases and the J gene end by 12 bases; junction bases not matched to a gene: 10. Germline V gene data show CDR1 as SQVTM and CDR2 as ANQGSEA. The CDR3 length is 11 residues. TCRdb called the 5' RACE reads again in MiXCR, with one record for every CDR3 protein. This sample carries 95,000 to 100,000 distinct CDR3 sequences, 17% of them seen once, and the ten largest clones take 6.2%. This receptor was obtained from a human donor in good health. The chain is built from TRBV29-1 and TRBJ2-7; 9 bases fit TRBD1. The CDR3 sequence is CSATWDRERYF. CDR3 nucleotide sequence: TGCAGCGCAACTTGGGACAGGGAGAGGTACTTC.